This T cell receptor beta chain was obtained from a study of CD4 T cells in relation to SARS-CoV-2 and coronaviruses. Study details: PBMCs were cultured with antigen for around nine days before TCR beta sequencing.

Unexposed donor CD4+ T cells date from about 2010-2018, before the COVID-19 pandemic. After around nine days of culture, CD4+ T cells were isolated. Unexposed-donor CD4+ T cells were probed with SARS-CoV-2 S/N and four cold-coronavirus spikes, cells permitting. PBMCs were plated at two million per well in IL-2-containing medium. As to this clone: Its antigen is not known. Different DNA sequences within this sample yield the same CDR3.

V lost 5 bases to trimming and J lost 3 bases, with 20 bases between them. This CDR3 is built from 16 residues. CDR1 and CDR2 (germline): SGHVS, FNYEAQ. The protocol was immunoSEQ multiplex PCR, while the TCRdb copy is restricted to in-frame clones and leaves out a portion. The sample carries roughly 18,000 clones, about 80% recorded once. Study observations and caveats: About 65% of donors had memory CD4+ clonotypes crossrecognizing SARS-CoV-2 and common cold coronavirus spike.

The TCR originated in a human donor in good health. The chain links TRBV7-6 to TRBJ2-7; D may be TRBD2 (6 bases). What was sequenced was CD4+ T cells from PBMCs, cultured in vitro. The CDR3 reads CASSPLLGGLRYEQYF. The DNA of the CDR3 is TGTGCCAGCAGCCCACTTCTCGGGGGATTACGCTACGAGCAGTACTTC. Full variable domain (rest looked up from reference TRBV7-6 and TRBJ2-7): GAGVSQSPRYKVTKRGQDVALRCDPISGHVSLYWYRQALGQGPEFLTYFNYEAQQDKSGLPNDRFSAERPEGSISTLTIQRTEQRDSAMYRCASSPLLGGLRYEQYFGPGTRLTVT.